Listed here are 31 T cell receptor beta chains from one sample, sequenced in a study of OX40 agonist ivuxolimab in advanced cancers. Sequencing was performed with immunoSEQ multiplex PCR; in TCRdb, only in-frame clones are kept and a portion is missing. Seen here are some 74,000 clones, 88% observed once, and the top ten hold over 0.75%. Specimen: CD4+ or CD8+ T cells sorted from blood, collected in a trial of the OX40 agonist ivuxolimab. These receptors were taken from an adult with an advanced solid tumor such as melanoma, head and neck, liver or kidney cancer.

This chain connects TRBV4-3 to TRBJ1-1; TRBD1 aligns across 7 bases. J was trimmed by 0 bases and V by 0 bases; bases with no gene match: 10. The germline V gene has CDR1 LGHNA and CDR2 YSLEER. The CDR3 has 18 residues. The CDR3 DNA reads TGCGCCAGCAGCCAAGAAGTACGTGGGACAGCTATGAACACTGAAGCTTTCTTT. Its protein product is CASSQEVRGTAMNTEAFF.

The V call is TRBV28, the J call TRBJ2-7, with 7 bases that match TRBD2. Per the germline V gene, CDR1 is MDHEN and CDR2 is SYDVKM. The CDR3 totals 15 residues. Germline trimming cut 8 bases from V and 4 bases from J; bases unmatched to any gene: 14. CDR3 nucleotide sequence: TGTGCCAGCTCCGACGGCGGGAGATCGGGGTACGAGCAGTACTTC. As protein: CASSDGGRSGYEQYF.

This clone was recorded only once. At one of its ends the junction is not consistent with the germline gene, which may arise from a read error. The rearrangement uses TRBV13 and TRBJ2-7; the D gene is possibly TRBD2 (6 bases). In germline, CDR1 is PRHDT, CDR2 FYEKMQ (reference sequence). The length of the CDR3 is 11 residues. CDR3 DNA: TGTGCCAGCGCTATAACGGGACTGTTGTATTTC. This sequence encodes CASAITGLLYF.

This clone was found once. V is TRBV4-1 and J is TRBJ2-1; tentatively, D is TRBD2 (6 bases). Per the germline V gene, CDR1 is MGHRA and CDR2 is YSYEKL. The V and J ends lost 4 bases and 1 base respectively, with 17 bases between them. CDR3 length: 17 residues. DNA of the CDR3: TGCGCCAGCAGCCCTTCGTCCGTAGGAGGGTCCTACAATGAGCAGTTCTTC. This encodes CASSPSSVGGSYNEQFF.

The rearrangement uses TRBV5-5 and TRBJ2-5; D not resolved. The CDR3 loop spans 13 amino acids. V lost 2 bases and J lost 4, with 9 bases in between. Looked up from germline, CDR1 is SGHKS and CDR2 is YYEKEE (reference sequence). CDR3 bases: TGTGCCAGCAGCTTCCTAGACGCAGAGACCCAGTACTTC. Residues: CASSFLDAETQYF. Looking up the rest from reference TRBV5-5 and TRBJ2-5 gives the full variable domain: DAGVTQSPTHLIKTRGQQVTLRCSPISGHKSVSWYQQVLGQGPQFIFQYYEKEERGRGNFPDRFSARQFPNYSSELNVNALLLGDSALYLCASSFLDAETQYFGPGTRLLVL.

This chain connects TRBV4-3 to TRBJ2-7; no clear D gene. Germline V gene data show CDR1 as LGHNA and CDR2 as YSLEER. The CDR3 length is 15 residues. Trimming left V 0 bases short and J 2 bases short, with 11 bases between. The CDR3 sequence is CASSQEISTTYEQYF. CDR3 DNA sequence: TGCGCCAGCAGCCAAGAGATTAGTACCACCTACGAGCAGTACTTC.

The chain carries TRBV10-1 and TRBJ2-1; 11 nucleotides line up with TRBD2. The length of the CDR3 is 17 residues. The ends lost 7 bases at V and 2 bases at J; junction bases unmatched: 10. Germline V gives CDR1 WNHNN, CDR2 SYGVQD (reference sequence). The CDR3, as DNA: TGCGCCAGCATCGGGGACCATAGCGGGAGGGCCTACAATGAGCAGTTCTTC. Residues: CASIGDHSGRAYNEQFF.

The rearrangement links TRBV21-1 to TRBJ1-3; the table calls TRBD1, which could not be checked here. TRBV21-1 counts as a pseudogene. This CDR3 contains 14 residues. CDR3 nucleotides: TGTGCCACCCTAGACAGGGCCCCGGTCAACACCATATATTTT. Translating it yields CATLDRAPVNTIYF.

The V and J genes are TRBV30 and TRBJ2-6, with D possibly matching TRBD2 (5 bases). CDR1 is GTSNPN and CDR2 is SVGIG in the germline V gene (reference sequence). With 3 bases removed from V and 0 bases from J, the gap between germline ends came to 6 bases. The CDR3 loop spans 14 amino acids. The CDR3 spells CAWRRDSGANVLTF. The CDR3 bases are TGTGCCTGGAGACGGGACTCTGGGGCCAACGTCCTGACTTTC.

This clone appeared a few times. This chain joins TRBV9 and TRBJ2-2; 9 nucleotides align to TRBD2. Germline loops: CDR1 SGDLS, CDR2 YYNGEE. This CDR3 is built from 17 residues. V lost 0 bases to trimming and J lost 7 bases; unmatched junction nucleotides: 10. In DNA, the CDR3 is TGTGCCAGCAGCGTAGGGCTCGGCGGGAGGGACGGCGGGGAGCTGTTTTTT. Amino acid sequence: CASSVGLGGRDGGELFF.

This clone is a singleton in its sample. The V gene is TRBV7-2, the J gene TRBJ2-5, with D possibly TRBD2 on 6 matching bases. The DNA end favors TRBJ2-7, so the J call may be wrong. The germline V gene encodes CDR1 SGHTA and CDR2 FQGNSA. The CDR3 loop spans 14 amino acids. Here the CDR3 DNA reads TGTGCCAGCAGCCCGGGACTGAGGGGCAGCGAGCAGTACTTC. This gives the protein CASSPGLRGSEQYF.

This clone was counted a single time. The chain links TRBV20-1 to TRBJ1-2, with unresolved D. Germline-derived CDR1 and CDR2 are DFQATT and SNEGSKA (reference sequence). The CDR3 is made up of 11 amino acids. The CDR3 is CRQGQNYGYTF. The CDR3, as DNA: TGCAGACAAGGGCAGAACTATGGCTACACCTTC.

The chain has TRBV5-4 and TRBJ1-2, with D maybe TRBD1 (5 bases). This CDR3 has 14 residues. The V and J ends lost 3 bases and 3 bases respectively, with 12 bases between them. CDR1 SGHNT and CDR2 YYREEE come from the germline V gene (reference sequence). Written as DNA, the CDR3 is TGTGCCAGCAGCTCCGGGGGTGCGGACTATGGCTACACCTTC. It translates to CASSSGGADYGYTF.

This chain links TRBV4-1 with TRBJ1-3; possible D gene TRBD1, 5 bases. V was pared by 4 bases and J by 0 bases, with 13 bases between. CDR3 size: 16 residues. Germline CDR1 and CDR2: MGHRA and YSYEKL. The CDR3 sequence is CASSRGEGDSGNTIYF. In DNA form, the CDR3 reads TGCGCCAGCAGCCGAGGGGAAGGGGACTCTGGAAACACCATATATTTT.

This sequence joins TRBV6-5 and TRBJ1-1; D is uncertain. Trimming cost V 0 bases and J 1 base, with 3 bases left between them. There are 13 residues in the CDR3. Germline CDR1 MNHEY, CDR2 SVGAGI. CDR3 protein: CASSYSRNTEAFF. DNA of the CDR3: TGTGCCAGCAGTTACTCCAGGAACACTGAAGCTTTCTTT.

This sequence joins TRBV7-2 and TRBJ2-1; 7 bases line up with TRBD2. Per germline, CDR1 SGHTA and CDR2 FQGNSA. CDR3 length equals 16 residues. V gave up 4 bases and J gave up 4 bases; unmatched junction bases: 10. Written as DNA, the CDR3 is TGTGCCAGCAGCTCTCCGTCTGGCGGGGGATACAATGAGCAGTTCTTC. Protein: CASSSPSGGGYNEQFF.

The chain links TRBV6-5 to TRBJ2-1; D call uncertain. Germline V gives CDR1 MNHEY, CDR2 SVGAGI. V lost 0 bases, J lost 10 bases, and 16 bases lay in between. CDR3 length: 15 amino acids. CDR3 protein: CASSYSRLRGQEQFF. The CDR3 nucleotides read TGTGCCAGCAGTTACTCGAGACTCCGAGGCCAGGAGCAGTTCTTC.

The V and J genes are TRBV10-3 and TRBJ2-7; possible D gene TRBD2, 6 bases. The length of the CDR3 is 14 residues. Germline loops: CDR1 ENHRY, CDR2 SYGVKD. The V and J ends lost 6 bases and 0 bases respectively, with 12 bases between them. This CDR3 is CAIRGTSSSYEQYF. The CDR3 nucleotides are TGTGCCATCAGGGGGACTTCTAGCTCCTACGAGCAGTACTTC.

This clone came up once. The junction and the germline gene differ at one end; a read error may be behind it. Other DNA sequences from this sample encode an identical CDR3 as well. The chain carries TRBV6-5 and TRBJ1-1, with D unresolved. This CDR3 spans 13 amino acids. Germline values: CDR1 MNHEY, CDR2 SVGAGI. CDR3 bases: TGTGCTAGCAGTCCTCCTGGCGGGGCTGAAGCTTTCTTT. Its protein product is CASSPPGGAEAFF.

The rearrangement joins TRBV18 to TRBJ2-5; D ambiguous. The J call may not be correct, given that the DNA end is closer to TRBJ2-7. This CDR3 comprises 12 residues. In germline, CDR1 is KGHSH, CDR2 LQKENI. CDR3: CASSPRRYEQYF. The CDR3, as DNA: TGTGCCAGCTCACCGCGGCGTTACGAGCAGTACTTC.

This rearrangement joins TRBV7-9 to TRBJ2-2, with D unclear. CDR3 length: 17 amino acids. Trimming took off 4 bases at V and 0 bases at J, with 15 bases between the two ends. The germline CDR1 and CDR2 sequences are SEHNR and FQNEAQ (reference sequence). Here the CDR3 reads CASSYGLSPANTGELFF. The CDR3 nucleotides read TGTGCCAGCAGCTACGGGCTTAGCCCCGCGAACACCGGGGAGCTGTTTTTT.

The V and J genes are TRBV15 and TRBJ1-4, with 8 bases matching TRBD1. Germline V gene sequence: CDR1 LNHNV, CDR2 YYDKDF (reference sequence). The CDR3 contains 14 residues. The V gene end was trimmed by 3 bases and the J gene end by 5 bases; junction bases not matched to a gene: 2. DNA of the CDR3: TGTGCCACCAGCAGGGACAGGGTGAATGAAAAACTGTTTTTT. This codes for CATSRDRVNEKLFF.

V is TRBV7-3 and J is TRBJ2-3, with TRBD2 matching over 13 bases. V lost 4 bases, J lost 5 bases, and 6 bases stayed unmatched. This CDR3 has 16 amino acids. Germline lookup yields CDR1 SGHTA and CDR2 FQGTGA. The CDR3 loop reads CASSSGLAGVGDTQYF. CDR3 nucleotides: TGTGCCAGCAGCTCCGGACTAGCGGGAGTCGGAGATACGCAGTATTTT.

The CDR3 here is CSHLGPASTDTQYF. CDR3 DNA: TGCAGCCATCTGGGACCGGCCAGCACAGATACGCAGTATTTT. The chain links TRBV29-1 to TRBJ2-3; D is tentatively TRBD1 or TRBD2 (5 bases each). The germline CDR1 and CDR2 sequences are SQVTM and ANQGSEA. The CDR3 totals 14 residues. V lost 8 bases, J lost 0 bases, and 15 bases lay in between.

This sequence joins TRBV30 and TRBJ1-2; 7 bases are a match to TRBD1. Germline CDR1 is GTSNPN and CDR2 is SVGIG (reference sequence). The CDR3 extends over 12 amino acids. V shed 3 bases, J shed 6 bases, and the junction held 4 bases outside the gene matches. CDR3 amino acids: CAWSRGGDGYTF. Here the CDR3 DNA reads TGTGCCTGGAGCCGAGGGGGCGATGGCTACACCTTC.

The rearrangement joins TRBV9 to TRBJ2-7, with 12 bases lining up with TRBD1. The germline V gene has CDR1 SGDLS and CDR2 YYNGEE. The junction had 8 bases not matched to a gene; V was cut back by 3 bases and J by 4 bases. CDR3 length equals 16 residues. As DNA, the CDR3 is TGTGCCAGCAGCGATGGGACAGGGGGCGCTTTATACGAGCAGTACTTC. It codes for CASSDGTGGALYEQYF.

V is TRBV27 and J is TRBJ1-1; 11 nucleotides agree with TRBD1. Trimming removed 10 bases from V and 3 bases from J; junction bases left unmatched: 7. This CDR3 spans 14 amino acids. From germline, CDR1 is MNHEY and CDR2 SMNVEV (reference sequence). The CDR3 region is CATCGTGGDTEAFF. CDR3 nucleotide sequence: TGTGCCACTTGTGGGACAGGGGGAGACACTGAAGCTTTCTTT.

This clone was picked up a small number of times. This rearrangement joins TRBV27 to TRBJ1-1; D call uncertain. This CDR3 region has 15 residues. Germline values: CDR1 MNHEY, CDR2 SMNVEV (reference sequence). Trimming took off 6 bases at V and 1 base at J, with 15 bases between the two ends. For the CDR3, the DNA is TGTGCCAGCAGATTAAGACCCGATTGGAACACTGAAGCTTTCTTT. This encodes CASRLRPDWNTEAFF.

CDR3 bases: TGCGCCAGCAGCCAAGATCGGTGGGGAACAGGGAACCAAGAGACCCAGTACTTC. Protein: CASSQDRWGTGNQETQYF. V and J are TRBV4-1 and TRBJ2-5; D is perhaps TRBD1 (6 bases). The germline V gene has CDR1 MGHRA and CDR2 YSYEKL. CDR3 length equals 18 residues. V was clipped by 0 bases and J by 0 bases, with 17 bases between them.

V usage is TRBV18 and J usage is TRBJ2-6; a possible D gene is TRBD1 (5 bases). V lost 3 bases and J lost 0, with 9 bases in between. CDR3 size: 16 residues. Germline-derived CDR1 and CDR2 are KGHSH and LQKENI. The CDR3: CASSPLDNSGANVLTF. In DNA, the CDR3 is TGTGCCAGCTCACCTTTGGACAACTCTGGGGCCAACGTCCTGACTTTC. Full variable domain (outside the CDR3, taken from reference TRBV18 and TRBJ2-6): NAGVMQNPRHLVRRRGQEARLRCSPMKGHSHVYWYRQLPEEGLKFMVYLQKENIIDESGMPKERFSAEFPKEGPSILRIQQVVRGDSAAYFCASSPLDNSGANVLTFGAGSRLTVL.

The chain is built from TRBV7-6 and TRBJ1-2, with D perhaps TRBD1 (6 bases). CDR1 SGHVS and CDR2 FNYEAQ come from the germline V gene. Trimming removed 1 base from V and 4 bases from J, with 13 bases in between. The CDR3 covers 15 residues. DNA for the CDR3: TGTGCCAGCAGCTTAGGTCGGGGGGGCAGCTATGGCTACACCTTC. Encoded protein: CASSLGRGGSYGYTF.